This entry lists 31 T cell receptor beta chains sequenced from one sample in a study of blood T cells in healthy people across ages. It was with a sample-barcoded 5' primer and a J-beta primer mix that a second PCR of about 6 to 11 cycles was run. TCRdb independently ran MiXCR on the 5' RACE reads; one entry per CDR3 protein. The table records about 1.8 million distinct CDR3 sequences, around half of them present only once. The sample was blood. The receptors stem from a woman between 35 and 50 years old in good health.

The V gene is TRBV6-2 or TRBV6-3, the J gene TRBJ2-4; 8 bases are a match to TRBD2. Judging by the DNA end, TRBJ2-5 fits better; the J call may be wrong. Germline values: CDR1 MNHEY, CDR2 SVGEGT. CDR3 length: 15 residues. In nucleotides, the CDR3 is TGTGCCAGCACCTTCGCGGGACTAGGGAAGGAGACCCAGTACTTC. It specifies CASTFAGLGKETQYF.

The V gene is TRBV10-3, the J gene TRBJ2-7, with TRBD1 matching over 7 bases. CDR3 length equals 14 residues. Trimming removed 2 bases from V and 1 base from J; junction bases left unmatched: 2. Germline values: CDR1 ENHRY, CDR2 SYGVKD. The CDR3 reads CAISEPGQSYEQYF. CDR3 DNA sequence: TGTGCCATCAGTGAGCCGGGACAGTCCTACGAGCAGTACTTC.

The V gene is TRBV27, the J gene TRBJ2-3; the D gene could be TRBD1 or TRBD2 (5 bases each). The CDR3 spans 17 residues. The V gene lost 1 base and the J gene lost 0 bases, with 14 bases spanning the gap. Germline V CDR1 and CDR2: MNHEY, SMNVEV (reference sequence). Here the CDR3 DNA reads TGTGCCAGCAGTTTATGGGACGGTTCGATTAGCACAGATACGCAGTATTTT. It yields the protein CASSLWDGSISTDTQYF.

This clonotype was counted a single time. The chain employs TRBV11-2 and TRBJ1-2; D is uncertain. Germline CDR1 SGHAT, CDR2 FQNNGV. V lost 2 bases to trimming and J lost 1 base, with 14 bases between them. CDR3 length: 16 residues. CDR3 in amino acids: CASSLNRAGYNYGYTF. The CDR3 DNA reads as TGTGCCAGCAGCTTAAATCGGGCCGGATATAACTATGGCTACACCTTC.

The chain is built from TRBV11-2 and TRBJ2-4; 11 nucleotides match TRBD1. V was clipped by 8 bases and J by 7 bases; unmatched bases: 1. Per the germline V gene, CDR1 is SGHAT and CDR2 is FQNNGV. The CDR3 spans 12 residues. The CDR3 protein is CASGTGGNIQYF. CDR3 DNA sequence: TGTGCCAGCGGGACAGGGGGGAACATTCAGTACTTC.

The chain's CDR3 is CASSQEQGALGGYTF. CDR3 coding DNA: TGTGCCAGCAGCCAGGAACAGGGGGCCTTGGGGGGCTACACCTTC. V is TRBV7-2 and J is TRBJ1-2; 9 positions match TRBD1. Germline CDR1 is SGHTA and CDR2 is FQGNSA. Losses at the gene ends were 5 bases for V and 8 bases for J; bases not matched to a gene: 12. The CDR3 runs to 15 residues.

V and J are TRBV6-2 or TRBV6-3 and TRBJ2-5; D gene ambiguous. Trimming removed 5 bases at V and 6 bases at J, with 16 bases between. CDR3 length: 14 amino acids. Germline lookup yields CDR1 MNHEY and CDR2 SVGEGT. CDR3 loop: CASSGSRQKKTQYF. The CDR3 coding sequence is TGTGCCAGCAGTGGTTCGAGACAAAAAAAGACCCAGTACTTC.

This clonotype has just a few counts. V usage is TRBV6-5 and J usage is TRBJ1-2, with 7 bases that match TRBD1. Per the germline V gene, CDR1 is MNHEY and CDR2 is SVGAGI. The CDR3 length is 15 residues. J was trimmed by 2 bases and V by 6 bases; bases with no gene match: 9. The CDR3, as DNA: TGTGCCAGCAGGGGCAGGGGGGCCCCCAACTATGGCTACACCTTC. This gives the protein CASRGRGAPNYGYTF.

The chain links TRBV4-1 to TRBJ1-5, with D possibly matching TRBD1 (6 bases). Between the trimmed V and J ends, which lost 2 bases and 3 bases, there was a span of 11 bases. The CDR3 covers 15 residues. Germline assignment: CDR1 MGHRA and CDR2 YSYEKL. The CDR3: CASSQFGQYNQPQHF. The CDR3 nucleotides are TGCGCCAGCAGCCAATTTGGACAGTACAATCAGCCCCAGCATTTT.

This clonotype was observed a single time. The V call is TRBV4-2, the J call TRBJ2-2, with TRBD2 identical over 11 bases. The germline gives CDR1 LGHNA, CDR2 YNFKEQ. Trimming at V came to 1 base and at J to 3 bases, leaving 1 base not matched to a gene. CDR3 length: 16 amino acids. The CDR3 bases are TGTGCCAGCAGCCAAGCGACTAGCGGGGACACCGGGGAGCTGTTTTTT. Protein: CASSQATSGDTGELFF.

This chain connects TRBV9 to TRBJ2-3; a possible D gene is TRBD2 (6 bases). This CDR3 is 14 amino acids long. V was cut by 1 base and J by 3 bases, with 9 bases left in between. CDR1 is SGDLS, CDR2 YYNGEE, per germline. The CDR3 DNA sequence: TGTGCCAGCAGCGTACGCGGGGAGACAGATACGCAGTATTTT. Protein: CASSVRGETDTQYF.

This clonotype was seen only a few times. V gene TRBV5-1 combines with J gene TRBJ2-1; TRBD1 aligns across 8 bases. Germline CDR1 is SGHRS and CDR2 is YFSETQ. Germline trimming cut 5 bases from V and 12 bases from J; bases unmatched to any gene: 13. CDR3 size: 14 residues. The CDR3 sequence is CASRPGTGQMVQFF. As DNA, the CDR3 is TGCGCCAGCAGGCCCGGGACAGGTCAAATGGTGCAGTTCTTC. The complete variable domain, with remaining parts taken from reference TRBV5-1 and TRBJ2-1, reads KAGVTQTPRYLIKTRGQQVTLSCSPISGHRSVSWYQQTPGQGLQFLFEYFSETQRNKGNFPGRFSGRQFSNSRSEMNVSTLELGDSALYLCASRPGTGQMVQFFGPGTRLTVL.

This clonotype has just a few counts. The chain has TRBV7-8 and TRBJ2-5; TRBD2 is a possible D gene (6 bases). Germline V CDR1 and CDR2: SGHVS, FQNEAQ. The CDR3 contains 15 residues. The V end was cut by 1 base, the J end by 3 bases, with 12 bases between. As DNA, the CDR3 is TGTGCCAGCAGCTTAGGGGGGGACTTAGAAGAGACCCAGTACTTC. Its translation is CASSLGGDLEETQYF.

A few counts support this clonotype. The chain carries TRBV27 and TRBJ2-7, with TRBD1 matching over 7 bases. V was pared by 4 bases and J by 7 bases, with 10 bases of the junction left unmatched. CDR1 is MNHEY and CDR2 is SMNVEV in the germline V gene (reference sequence). CDR3 size: 14 residues. The CDR3 DNA reads as TGTGCCAGCAGTTCTTGGACAGGACCCTTGGAGCAGTACTTC. Protein product: CASSSWTGPLEQYF.

The chain recombines TRBV4-1 with TRBJ1-2; 7 bases line up with TRBD1. CDR3 length: 14 amino acids. V gave up 0 bases and J gave up 4 bases; unmatched junction bases: 2. The germline CDR1 and CDR2 sequences are MGHRA and YSYEKL. CDR3 sequence (DNA): TGCGCCAGCAGCCAAGATCAGGGGGGCTATGGCTACACCTTC. Its translation: CASSQDQGGYGYTF.

This clonotype was seen more than once but under ten times. This rearrangement joins TRBV4-3 to TRBJ1-1; D remains unclear. Trimming removed 0 bases at V and 0 bases at J, with 14 bases between. Germline CDR1 reads LGHNA; CDR2 reads YSLEER. The CDR3 extends over 17 amino acids. CDR3: CASSQDLWAELNTEAFF. The CDR3, as DNA: TGCGCCAGCAGCCAAGATCTGTGGGCGGAGTTGAACACTGAAGCTTTCTTT.

This clonotype was found a few times. The chain carries TRBV7-2 and TRBJ2-7; 7 positions agree with TRBD2. CDR1 SGHTA and CDR2 FQGNSA come from the germline V gene. This CDR3 contains 16 residues. The trim removed 1 base at V and 2 bases at J, leaving 8 bases unmatched. The CDR3: CASSLGGSAGAYEQYF. The DNA for the CDR3 is TGTGCCAGCAGCTTAGGAGGATCCGCGGGGGCCTACGAGCAGTACTTC. Together with reference TRBV7-2 and TRBJ2-7, the CDR3 gives the full variable domain: GAGVSQSPSNKVTEKGKDVELRCDPISGHTALYWYRQSLGQGLEFLIYFQGNSAPDKSGLPSDRFSAERTGGSVSTLTIQRTQQEDSAVYLCASSLGGSAGAYEQYFGPGTRLTVT.

The CDR3: CASSFGTSGGAFQETQYF. In DNA, the CDR3 is TGCGCCAGCAGCTTCGGGACTAGCGGGGGGGCCTTTCAAGAGACCCAGTACTTC. The rearrangement links TRBV5-1 to TRBJ2-5, with TRBD2 identical over 16 bases. Germline V CDR1 and CDR2: SGHRS, YFSETQ. With 2 bases clipped from V and 2 bases from J, the junction kept 6 bases outside the gene matches. CDR3 length equals 18 residues.

The chain recombines TRBV29-1 with TRBJ1-5; D unresolved. Germline V CDR1 and CDR2: SQVTM, ANQGSEA. The CDR3 has 14 residues. V was pared by 3 bases and J by 2 bases, with 11 bases between. The CDR3 spells CSVETGLGNQPQHF. The CDR3 DNA sequence: TGCAGCGTTGAGACCGGGTTGGGCAATCAGCCCCAGCATTTT.

This clonotype was counted between two and nine times. The rearrangement uses TRBV7-8 and TRBJ2-3, with 16 nucleotides matching TRBD2. CDR1 SGHVS and CDR2 FQNEAQ come from the germline V gene. The CDR3 runs to 18 residues. With 5 bases clipped from V and 0 bases from J, the junction kept 5 bases outside the gene matches. CDR3 bases: TGTGCCAGCAGCGCCGGGACTAGCGGGGGGGTGAGCACAGATACGCAGTATTTT. Protein: CASSAGTSGGVSTDTQYF.

This sequence joins TRBV19 and TRBJ2-1, with 10 bases identical to TRBD1. Germline V lookup: CDR1 LNHDA, CDR2 SQIVND (reference sequence). The CDR3 extends over 15 amino acids. Losses at the gene ends were 7 bases for V and 3 bases for J; bases not matched to a gene: 6. CDR3 nucleotides: TGTGCCAGTACGAGACGGGACAGGGGCTACAATGAGCAGTTCTTC. Translating gives CASTRRDRGYNEQFF.

This chain links TRBV28 with TRBJ2-3; 9 bases match TRBD1. The CDR3 has 15 residues. CDR1 MDHEN and CDR2 SYDVKM come from the germline V gene. V trimming: 4 bases; J trimming: 8 bases; junction bases outside the gene matches: 10. Here the CDR3 DNA reads TGTGCCAGCAGTTCCATCCCGGGACAGGGTTGTACGCAGTATTTT. Encoded protein: CASSSIPGQGCTQYF.

V and J are TRBV4-3 and TRBJ2-7, with TRBD2 matching 11 bases. After removal of 1 base from V and 1 base from J, the junction contained 9 bases not matched to a gene. The CDR3 length is 18 residues. CDR1 is LGHNA and CDR2 is YSLEER in the germline V gene. CDR3 region: CASSQGSSGGAGSYEQYF. In DNA, the CDR3 is TGCGCCAGCAGCCAAGGGAGTAGCGGGGGGGCCGGGTCCTACGAGCAGTACTTC.

J is TRBJ2-1 and V is TRBV6-5, with TRBD2 matching 16 bases. After removal of 0 bases from V and 0 bases from J, the junction contained 2 bases not matched to a gene. This CDR3 is 19 amino acids long. Germline CDR1 is MNHEY and CDR2 is SVGAGI. In nucleotides, the CDR3 is TGTGCCAGCAGTTACTCGGGACTAGCGGGGGGGAGCTCCTACAATGAGCAGTTCTTC. Protein product: CASSYSGLAGGSSYNEQFF.

Of note for this clonotype: At one end the junction does not follow the germline gene, possibly because of a read error. The gene calls are TRBV7-9 and TRBJ2-3; D is uncertain. The CDR3 spans 13 residues. Germline values: CDR1 SEHNR, CDR2 FQNEAQ (reference sequence). CDR3 in DNA: TGTACCAGCAGTTTTCCAAAGTCGGATACGCAGTATTTT. This gives the protein CTSSFPKSDTQYF.

This chain uses TRBV20-1 with TRBJ1-5; 8 bases map to TRBD1. The CDR3 has 14 residues. Germline values: CDR1 DFQATT, CDR2 SNEGSKA (reference sequence). The V and J ends lost 5 bases and 3 bases, in that order; junction bases with no gene match: 6. The CDR3 region is CSAPRTGFNQPQHF. In DNA form, the CDR3 reads TGCAGTGCTCCCCGGACAGGGTTCAATCAGCCCCAGCATTTT.

Written as DNA, the CDR3 is TGCAGCGGGCGGACAGGGAGCTCCTACGAGCAGTACTTC. Protein sequence: CSGRTGSSYEQYF. The J gene is TRBJ2-7, the V gene TRBV29-1, with 8 positions matching TRBD1. This CDR3 is 13 amino acids long. The germline CDR1 and CDR2 sequences are SQVTM and ANQGSEA. Losses at the gene ends were 7 bases for V and 0 bases for J; bases not matched to a gene: 5.

The chain has TRBV27 and TRBJ2-5, with TRBD1 matching over 9 bases. Per germline, CDR1 MNHEY and CDR2 SMNVEV (reference sequence). CDR3 length: 15 residues. J gave up 0 bases and V 4 bases, and 3 bases lay outside the gene matches. Here the CDR3 reads CASSSGQGNQETQYF. As DNA, the CDR3 is TGTGCCAGCAGTTCGGGACAGGGCAACCAAGAGACCCAGTACTTC.

This clonotype turned up a few times. The J gene is TRBJ2-5, the V gene TRBV4-2, with D perhaps matching TRBD1 (5 bases). This CDR3 is 15 amino acids long. Per germline, CDR1 LGHNA and CDR2 YNFKEQ. The V and J ends lost 0 bases and 5 bases respectively, with 13 bases between them. The CDR3 DNA follows: TGTGCCAGCAGCCAAGAAAGGGGCCCGAAGGAGACCCAGTACTTC. Protein product: CASSQERGPKETQYF.

This clonotype was found many times. The rearrangement joins TRBV2 to TRBJ2-3; no firm D call. Trimming left V 3 bases short and J 0 bases short, with 4 bases between. The CDR3 is 13 amino acids. Per germline, CDR1 SNHLY and CDR2 FYNNEI. CDR3 in DNA: TGTGCCAGCAGTGACTCTAGCACAGATACGCAGTATTTT. This gives the protein CASSDSSTDTQYF.

The chain carries TRBV6-1 and TRBJ2-5, with TRBD2 as a possible D gene (6 bases). Matching the DNA end better, TRBJ2-7 makes the J call doubtful. The CDR3 is 14 residues long. CDR1 and CDR2 (germline): MNHNS, SASEGT. The CDR3 loop is CASSRGTLFYEQYF. In nucleotides, the CDR3 is TGTGCCAGCAGTCGCGGGACGCTCTTTTACGAGCAGTACTTC.